This T cell receptor beta chain was retrieved from a study of blood T cell repertoires in COVID-19 (TCRdb year 2020). General notes on the study: Samples covering the acute and convalescent phases of COVID-19 were provided by collaborators in the United States, Italy and Spain. HLA class I and class II types, where available, came from metadata supplied by the sample provider rather than from assay-based typing. The samples were drawn from the first 160 participants of the ongoing ImmuneRACE study and from more than 1,000 subjects provided by 6 global collaborators. The repertoires were made available in a free public database intended to serve as a resource for research on the immune response to SARS-CoV-2. The dataset comprised deeply sampled blood TCRbeta repertoires from subjects exposed to, actively infected with, or recovered from COVID-19. The sample metadata nearly always contained a de-identified subject ID, COVID-19 status, age in years and sex. The material from the prospective study consisted of cDNA or gDNA derived from T cells, B-cell-depleted T cells, or PBMCs. Overall study outcomes, separate from this receptor: How much clinical and demographic metadata was included differed by source and by participant, and the metadata was provided uncurated.

The V and J ends are trimmed by 5 bases and 5 bases, leaving 15 bases between them. The CDR3 numbers 15 residues from cysteine through phenylalanine. Left in the record is the CDR3 DNA by itself, 45 bases read in frame from the first base. CDR1 and CDR2 (MNHEY, SVGAGI) derive from the germline V gene. About this clone itself: Which antigen it targets is not known. Qualities for individual bases were not recorded, and no much larger clone is one base off.

Collaborating institutions collected whole blood in K2EDTA tubes following their own protocols. For TCRbeta analysis, collaborator samples were shipped as frozen whole blood, as isolated PBMCs, or as DNA extracted from either sample type. TCRbeta CDR3 regions were amplified from genomic DNA using the immunoSEQ Assay, a bias-controlled multiplex PCR. In the source study's methods: Within the assay, amplification of reference gene primers was used to estimate how many nucleated cells each sample contained. To quantify the absolute abundance of each unique TCRbeta CDR3 rearrangement, sequence reads were collapsed and filtered. For each sample, productive Simpson clonality was calculated by taking the square root of Simpson's diversity index across productive rearrangements. TCRdb carries this immuneACCESS record with in-frame sequences only. Its versions omit some clonotypes, under half of them owing to an unresolved V gene in the studies checked, with the rest unexplained. Clone size and the V and J calls come from that table; the DNA yielded D and trimming. The sample includes 120,000 or so clones, with roughly nine tenths observed a single time. Together, the top ten hold more than 4.5% of the sample.

The chain couples TRBV6-5 to TRBJ2-2; D gene: possibly TRBD1, on 5 matching bases. The sequence came from a human donor in a cohort sampled during active COVID-19. The material sequenced was peripheral blood. The CDR3 corresponds to CASSRHTRETGELFF. The nucleotide sequence is TGTGCCAGCAGTCGCCACACCAGGGAAACCGGGGAGCTGTTTTTT.